This TCR beta chain was found in a study of control samples from healthy donors and cancer patients. V lost 1 base to trimming and J lost 5 bases; unmatched junction nucleotides: 8. CDR3 size: 16 residues. Per the germline V gene, CDR1 is SGHTA and CDR2 is FQGTGA. This clone was recorded only once. Clones were sequenced by immunoSEQ multiplex PCR, and TCRdb holds only the in-frame ones, with some missing. The sample consists of about 100,000 clones, less than 90% of them appearing once. The chain has TRBV7-3 and TRBJ2-1; the match to TRBD2 covers 7 bases. The sequenced sample consisted of blood. This TCR derives from a woman aged 45-59 years in good health. The DNA of the CDR3 is TGTGCCAGCAGCTTAATGGGGACTACCACGAACAATGAGCAGTTCTTC. Amino acid sequence: CASSLMGTTTNNEQFF.